Included here is one T cell receptor beta chain sequence, with context. Its matching antigen is unknown. This CDR3 has 16 residues. V lost 2 bases, J lost 4 bases, and 8 bases stayed unmatched. CDR1 and CDR2 from the germline V gene are DFQATT and SNEGSKA (reference sequence). The source of the sample is a study of T-cell reconstitution after alpha-beta-depleted transplantation in children. Regarding the study as a whole: Reported findings indicate that, about two months after transplant, alpha-beta T cells came from several hundred expanded clones, which were derived from non-depleted graft cells. It was newly produced T cells that mostly accounted for T-cell counts and diversity one year after transplant. The high TCRbeta diversity at day 60 in some patients came from surviving recipient T cells and thymic progenitors.

Library preparation (for TCRbeta) was performed with unique molecular identifiers. In TCRdb, the PCR reads were re-called with MiXCR into one record per CDR3 protein. The sample shows about 980,000 distinct CDR3 sequences, about 30% of them seen only once. J is TRBJ2-1 and V is TRBV20-1; 10 bases line up with TRBD2. The input for sequencing was PBMCs, mostly from graft donor cells, taken 360 days after TCRalphabeta/CD19-depleted stem cell transplant. This clonotype was sampled from a boy younger than two who had a stem cell transplant for SCID, so the T cells may come from the graft donor. The CDR3 nucleotides read TGCAGTGCTAGATCCGAACGACTAGCGGGTTACAATGAGCAGTTCTTC. It codes for CSARSERLAGYNEQFF.